This TCR beta chain was retrieved from a study of blood T cell repertoires in COVID-19. Study background: PBMCs, B-cell-depleted T cells, or T cells provided the cDNA or gDNA that made up the material.

Assay used: immunoSEQ multiplex PCR; TCRdb lists only in-frame clones, some missing. This repertoire shows fewer than 60,000 clones, approximately 88% found once; its top ten account for around a fifth. V was pared by 6 bases and J by 1 base, with 13 bases between. CDR1 is SNHLY, CDR2 FYNNEI, per germline. The CDR3 is 14 amino acids. V is TRBV2 and J is TRBJ2-7; TRBD2 might be the D (5 bases). This receptor was obtained from a human donor in a cohort sampled during active COVID-19. Sequenced input: peripheral blood. The CDR3, as DNA: TGTGCCAGCAGAGAGGGATCCTTTTCCTACGAGCAGTACTTC. Translated, it gives CASREGSFSYEQYF.